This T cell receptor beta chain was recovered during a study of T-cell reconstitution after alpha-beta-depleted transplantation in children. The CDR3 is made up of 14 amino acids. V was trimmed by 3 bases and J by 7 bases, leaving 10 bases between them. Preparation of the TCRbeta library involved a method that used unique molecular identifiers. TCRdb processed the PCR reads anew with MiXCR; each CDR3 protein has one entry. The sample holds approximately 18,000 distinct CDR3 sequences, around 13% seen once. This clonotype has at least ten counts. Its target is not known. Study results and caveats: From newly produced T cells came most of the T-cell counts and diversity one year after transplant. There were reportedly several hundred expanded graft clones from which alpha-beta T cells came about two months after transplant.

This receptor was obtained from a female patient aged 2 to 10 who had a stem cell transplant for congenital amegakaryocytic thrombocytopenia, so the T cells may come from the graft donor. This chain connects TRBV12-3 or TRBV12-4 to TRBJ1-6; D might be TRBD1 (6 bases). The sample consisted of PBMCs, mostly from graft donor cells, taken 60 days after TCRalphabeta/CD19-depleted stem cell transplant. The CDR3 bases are TGTGCCAGCAGTTTTACAGGGTTAAATTCACCCCTCCACTTT. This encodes CASSFTGLNSPLHF.